Listed below are T cell receptor beta chains from one sample, sequenced in a study of T-cell memory formation after mild COVID-19. TCRdb reprocessed the 5' RACE reads with MiXCR, giving one entry per CDR3 protein. Of about 600,000 distinct CDR3 sequences in the sample, approximately 21% were seen once. Specimen: PBMCs or a T cell subset sorted from them (not recorded which). The receptor set was obtained from an adult woman who had mild COVID-19 (a few samples of this study predate the infection). Cell type and time point are not known. Each CDR3 is given with its conserved first and last residue. D genes are given only for firm matches. Some rows mark clone size as missing; the rest say once, few, many or name a class of expanded clone.

>TRBV12-3/TRBV12-4|NA|TRBJ1-1|NA
CASNQPSTDTEAFF
TGTGCCAGCAACCAGCCCTCTACGGACACTGAAGCTTTCTTT
>TRBV11-2|TRBD1|TRBJ1-2|NA
CASNTARQGRGYTF
TGTGCCAGCAACACCGCCCGACAGGGGCGCGGCTACACCTTC
>TRBV2|TRBD2|TRBJ2-1|NA
CASSVRASGGYNEQFF
TGTGCCAGCAGTGTAAGGGCTAGCGGGGGATACAATGAGCAGTTCTTC
>TRBV9|NA|TRBJ1-1|few
CASSPRPSPGESPQGPEAFF
TGTGCCAGCAGCCCTCGCCCTTCACCAGGGGAATCCCCGCAAGGTCCTGAAGCTTTCTTT
>TRBV30|NA|TRBJ2-7|few
CAWSVHFTSNYEQYF
TGTGCCTGGAGTGTCCATTTCACTTCGAACTACGAGCAGTACTTC
>TRBV10-3|NA|TRBJ2-3|many
CAISVTSGDTQYF
TGTGCCATCAGTGTTACTAGTGGAGATACGCAGTATTTT
>TRBV7-2|TRBD2|TRBJ2-3|few
CASSHVAGGRTDTQYF
TGTGCCAGCAGCCACGTAGCGGGAGGGAGGACAGATACGCAGTATTTT
>TRBV25-1|TRBD1|TRBJ1-5|many
CASSEGDRGNQPQHF
TGTGCCAGCAGTGAGGGGGACAGGGGGAATCAGCCCCAGCATTTT
>TRBV5-1|TRBD1|TRBJ1-6|NA
CASSYIGGQGNSPLHF
TGCGCCAGCAGCTATATCGGCGGACAGGGTAATTCACCCCTCCACTTT
>TRBV7-2|NA|TRBJ1-1|few
CASSPRGDRVEAFF
TGTGCCAGCAGCCCCCGGGGGGACCGCGTTGAAGCTTTCTTT
>TRBV20-1|NA|TRBJ2-7|NA
CSARGLTRAEQYF
TGCAGTGCTAGAGGCCTTACAAGGGCCGAGCAGTACTTC
>TRBV29-1|NA|TRBJ2-1|few
CSVGDTGLEQFF
TGCAGCGTTGGGGACACCGGTCTTGAGCAGTTCTTC
>TRBV12-3/TRBV12-4|NA|TRBJ1-1|few
CASSYSRNWRRNTEAFF
TGTGCCAGCAGTTATTCCCGGAACTGGCGCCGGAACACTGAAGCTTTCTTT
>TRBV9|NA|TRBJ1-6|few
CASSVGGSPLHF
TGTGCCAGCAGCGTAGGGGGGTCACCCCTCCACTTT
>TRBV4-3|NA|TRBJ2-1|NA
CASSQRRGARTNEQFF
TGCGCCAGCAGCCAACGTAGGGGGGCCAGGACAAATGAGCAGTTCTTC
>TRBV7-9|TRBD2|TRBJ2-1|NA
CASSDLLAGGDEQFF
TGTGCCAGCAGCGACTTACTAGCGGGAGGGGATGAGCAGTTCTTC
>TRBV24-1|TRBD2|TRBJ2-1|NA
CATSDSQGLAEKSYNEQFF
TGTGCCACCAGTGATTCCCAGGGACTAGCGGAGAAATCCTACAATGAGCAGTTCTTC
>TRBV24-1|NA|TRBJ1-4|few
CATSQTGNGEKLFF
TGTGCCACCAGCCAAACAGGAAACGGGGAAAAACTGTTTTTT
>TRBV20-1|NA|TRBJ2-4|NA
CSASPWGRVGKNIQYF
TGCAGTGCTAGTCCCTGGGGAAGGGTTGGAAAAAACATTCAGTACTTC
>TRBV15|NA|TRBJ1-2|few
CATSVKMTGDGYTF
TGTGCCACCAGCGTAAAGATGACAGGAGATGGCTACACCTTC
>TRBV4-2|NA|TRBJ2-3|NA
CASSQVRAGQSTDTQYF
TGTGCCAGCAGCCAAGTGAGGGCAGGACAGTCAACAGATACGCAGTATTTT
>TRBV7-9|TRBD1|TRBJ2-2|few
CASSPTGGAVWVAGELFF
TGTGCCAGCAGCCCTACAGGGGGCGCTGTTTGGGTAGCCGGGGAGCTGTTTTTT
>TRBV19|TRBD1|TRBJ1-1|NA
CASRGQGANTFDEAFF
TGTGCCAGTAGGGGACAGGGGGCGAACACTTTTGATGAAGCTTTCTTT
>TRBV5-1|TRBD1|TRBJ1-5|few
CASSAGQGNQPQHF
TGCGCCAGCAGCGCCGGACAGGGCAATCAGCCCCAGCATTTT
>TRBV7-3|NA|TRBJ2-1|NA
CASSRGSPTVYNEQFF
TGTGCCAGCAGCCGGGGGTCACCCACGGTATACAATGAGCAGTTCTTC
>TRBV11-2|TRBD2|TRBJ2-2|few
CACGGTGELFF
TGTGCCTGCGGGGGCACCGGGGAGCTGTTTTTT
>TRBV4-2|NA|TRBJ2-7|few
CASSQDLTGASYEQYF
TGTGCCAGCAGCCAAGATCTGACGGGGGCCTCCTACGAGCAGTACTTC
>TRBV5-4|NA|TRBJ1-2|NA
CASSLAGLPNYGYTF
TGTGCCAGCAGCTTGGCGGGACTGCCGAACTATGGCTACACCTTC
>TRBV5-1|NA|TRBJ2-7|few
CASSFSTGAGSYEQYF
TGCGCCAGCAGCTTTTCCACCGGGGCAGGCTCCTACGAGCAGTACTTC
>TRBV7-2|TRBD2|TRBJ2-1|few
CASSLGGGRANEQFF
TGTGCCAGCAGCTTAGGGGGCGGGAGGGCCAATGAGCAGTTCTTC
>TRBV5-5|NA|TRBJ1-5|NA
CASSLEGARNQPQHF
TGTGCCAGCAGCTTGGAAGGGGCCCGAAATCAGCCCCAGCATTTT
>TRBV3-1|NA|TRBJ2-5|many
CASSQEREVTERVQETQYF
TGTGCCAGCAGCCAAGAGCGGGAAGTGACGGAACGAGTCCAAGAGACCCAGTACTTC
>TRBV30|TRBD1|TRBJ2-1|NA
CAWSPGQGYREQFF
TGTGCCTGGAGCCCGGGACAGGGGTACCGTGAGCAGTTCTTC
>TRBV25-1|TRBD2|TRBJ2-1|many
CASSELAGDNEQFF
TGTGCCAGCAGTGAACTAGCGGGAGACAATGAGCAGTTCTTC
>TRBV4-2|TRBD2|TRBJ2-7|NA
CASSQDPAGGPYEQYF
TGTGCCAGCAGCCAAGATCCGGCGGGAGGGCCCTACGAGCAGTACTTC
>TRBV7-8|NA|TRBJ1-5|NA
CASSYLGGNQPQHF
TGTGCCAGCAGTTACCTGGGTGGCAATCAGCCCCAGCATTTT
>TRBV4-2|TRBD2|TRBJ2-3|NA
CASSQGGGEGDTQYF
TGTGCCAGCAGCCAAGGCGGGGGGGAGGGAGATACGCAGTATTTT
>TRBV18|NA|TRBJ1-2|few
CASSPLEEVYGYTF
TGTGCCAGCTCACCACTTGAGGAGGTCTATGGCTACACCTTC
>TRBV29-1|NA|TRBJ1-1|few
CSVVQINTEAFF
TGCAGCGTTGTACAGATCAACACTGAAGCTTTCTTT
>TRBV24-1|TRBD1|TRBJ1-5|few
CATSDPGQGSSNQPQHF
TGTGCCACCAGTGATCCGGGACAGGGATCTAGCAATCAGCCCCAGCATTTT
>TRBV11-3|NA|TRBJ1-1|few
CASSSQNKGAAEAFF
TGTGCCAGCAGCTCGCAAAATAAAGGGGCTGCTGAAGCTTTCTTT
>TRBV4-2|NA|TRBJ2-1|few
CASSQVSLAEQFF
TGTGCCAGCAGCCAAGTTTCGCTAGCGGAGCAGTTCTTC
>TRBV12-3/TRBV12-4|NA|TRBJ1-4|NA
CASSFKESRGAAQKLFF
TGTGCCAGCAGTTTCAAGGAGTCTAGGGGGGCCGCGCAAAAACTGTTTTTT
>TRBV5-1|TRBD2|TRBJ2-2|NA
CASNGLAGDAGELFF
TGCGCCAGCAACGGACTAGCGGGTGATGCCGGGGAGCTGTTTTTT
>TRBV29-1|NA|TRBJ1-2|NA
CSVDVPATYGYTF
TGCAGCGTTGATGTCCCAGCTACTTATGGCTACACCTTC
>TRBV4-2|TRBD1|TRBJ2-7|few
CASSQELDRGLYEQYF
TGTGCCAGCAGCCAAGAGTTGGACAGGGGGCTATACGAGCAGTACTTC
>TRBV18|TRBD2|TRBJ2-5|NA
CASSPLSTSVETQYF
TGTGCCAGCTCACCACTTTCGACTAGCGTGGAGACCCAGTACTTC
>TRBV10-3|TRBD2|TRBJ2-1|many
CAISAGLAGGVGGNEQFF
TGTGCCATCAGCGCGGGACTAGCGGGAGGGGTTGGTGGGAATGAGCAGTTCTTC
>TRBV30|NA|TRBJ2-7|NA
CAWTEGRGRMYEQYF
TGTGCCTGGACCGAAGGTCGAGGGAGGATGTACGAGCAGTACTTC
>TRBV24-1|NA|TRBJ2-3|few
CATSGTANTDTQYF
TGTGCCACCTCCGGGACGGCCAACACAGATACGCAGTATTTT
>TRBV12-3/TRBV12-4|TRBD2|TRBJ2-1|NA
CASSLSSGGSEQFF
TGTGCCAGCAGTTTGTCTAGCGGGGGCTCTGAGCAGTTCTTC
>TRBV6-6|TRBD1|TRBJ2-1|NA
CACHRGSSVDEQFF
TGTGCCTGTCACAGGGGAAGTTCTGTAGATGAGCAGTTCTTC
>TRBV4-1|NA|TRBJ1-2|NA
CASSPLGTETNYGYTF
TGCGCCAGCAGCCCTTTGGGGACCGAAACTAACTATGGCTACACCTTC
>TRBV27|NA|TRBJ2-6|NA
CASSPRRQEIPSGANVLTF
TGTGCCAGCAGTCCCCGCCGACAGGAGATCCCCTCTGGGGCCAACGTCCTGACTTTC
>TRBV5-1|TRBD1|TRBJ2-5|NA
CASSLSGTGETQYF
TGCGCCAGCAGCTTATCCGGGACAGGGGAGACCCAGTACTTC
>TRBV7-2|TRBD1|TRBJ2-2|many
CASSHYPGTGKTGELFF
TGTGCCAGCAGCCACTACCCCGGGACAGGGAAGACCGGGGAGCTGTTTTTT
>TRBV30|NA|TRBJ2-2|NA
CAWSTGGNTGELFF
TGTGCCTGGAGTACAGGAGGGAACACCGGGGAGCTGTTTTTT